The clone carrying this T cell receptor (beta chain) was seen only once. The source of the sample is a study of CD8 T cells in Susac syndrome. Sequencing of TCR beta covered CD8+ and CD4+ T cells obtained from blood. TEMRA cells were FACS-enriched, while CD8+ and CD4+ T cells were negatively isolated. Random hexamers were used to reverse transcribe an amount of about 0.45 to 1 ug RNA. The amplification used immunoSEQ multiplex PCR on TCR beta CDR3; it spanned 54 Vbeta and 13 Jbeta. TCRdb fed the immunoSEQ multiplex PCR reads into MiXCR, producing one record per CDR3 protein. Among approximately 110,000 distinct CDR3 sequences listed, roughly 95% were seen once. Source material: CD4+ T cells from PBMCs. This TCR derives from a human donor in good health.

The CDR3 loop reads CASSRLGGPRNTEAFF. Here the CDR3 DNA reads TGTGCCAGCAGTCGACTTGGGGGCCCCAGGAACACTGAAGCTTTCTTT. This chain joins TRBV12-3 or TRBV12-4 and TRBJ1-1; TRBD1 is a possible D gene (6 bases). CDR3 length: 16 residues. V was shortened by 5 bases and J by 1 base, with 17 bases between the two germline ends.